These 19 T cell receptor beta chains share one sample of origin, sequenced in a study of OX40 agonist ivuxolimab in advanced cancers. To prepare the library, the immunoSEQ multiplex PCR assay was applied. Sourced from immuneACCESS, this table was stored by TCRdb with only in-frame sequences that have V and J called. A share of the clones is absent; for the studies checked, an unresolved V gene accounts for under half, and the remainder has no known explanation. The sample table lists around 68,000 clones, around 93% of them with a count of one. The ten largest account for about 0.31% of the sample. Sample: CD4+ or CD8+ T cells sorted from blood, taken in a trial of the OX40 agonist ivuxolimab. The source is an adult with an advanced solid tumor such as melanoma, head and neck, liver or kidney cancer.

CDR3 region: CASSQKRADTQYF. CDR3 bases: TGTGCCTCGTCCCAGAAAAGGGCGGATACGCAGTATTTT. The chain has TRBV27 and TRBJ2-3, with unresolved D. Germline lookup yields CDR1 MNHEY and CDR2 SMNVEV (reference sequence). The ends were cut back, 11 bases at V and 6 bases at J, with 18 bases in the middle. The CDR3 runs 13 residues.

The chain joins TRBV27 to TRBJ2-7; D tentatively fits TRBD1 or TRBD2 (6 bases each). The CDR3 is made up of 14 amino acids. The ends were cut back, 5 bases at V and 2 bases at J, with 13 bases in the middle. The V gene's germline CDR1 is MNHEY and CDR2 SMNVEV (reference sequence). CDR3: CASSARGRTYEQYF. The CDR3, as DNA: TGTGCCAGCAGTGCTCGGGGGCGAACCTACGAGCAGTACTTC.

The V gene is TRBV7-2, the J gene TRBJ1-2; D perhaps matches TRBD1 (6 bases). The ends were cut back, 2 bases at V and 8 bases at J, with 9 bases in the middle. The CDR3 extends over 12 amino acids. Per the germline V gene, CDR1 is SGHTA and CDR2 is FQGNSA. The CDR3 is CASSLTGRGYTF. The CDR3 DNA is TGTGCCAGCAGCTTAACAGGGAGGGGCTACACCTTC.

V usage is TRBV14 and J usage is TRBJ2-3, with 14 positions matching TRBD2. The CDR3 consists of 17 residues. Per germline, CDR1 SGHDN and CDR2 FVKESK. With V trimmed by 5 bases and J by 3 bases, 7 bases remained unmatched. CDR3 sequence reads: CASSSTGTSGSTDTQYF. CDR3 sequence (DNA): TGTGCCAGCAGCTCAACCGGGACTAGCGGGAGTACAGATACGCAGTATTTT. Looking up the rest from reference TRBV14 and TRBJ2-3 gives the full variable domain: EAGVTQFPSHSVIEKGQTVTLRCDPISGHDNLYWYRRVMGKEIKFLLHFVKESKQDESGMPNNRFLAERTGGTYSTLKVQPAELEDSGVYFCASSSTGTSGSTDTQYFGPGTRLTVL.

The gene calls are TRBV9 and TRBJ2-7, with TRBD2 identical over 9 bases. Germline loops: CDR1 SGDLS, CDR2 YYNGEE. Unmatched junction bases numbered 1, after V lost 0 bases and J lost 0 bases. The CDR3 totals 15 residues. The CDR3 reads CASSVGLAASYEQYF. In DNA form, the CDR3 reads TGTGCCAGCAGCGTAGGACTAGCGGCCTCCTACGAGCAGTACTTC.

The chain has TRBV5-4 and TRBJ2-1; 7 bases line up with TRBD2. The CDR3 is 16 amino acids. Germline V gene data show CDR1 as SGHNT and CDR2 as YYREEE (reference sequence). Losses at the gene ends were 4 bases for V and 0 bases for J; bases not matched to a gene: 7. The CDR3 sequence: CASSARSGISYNEQFF. The CDR3 DNA is TGTGCCAGCAGCGCGAGGAGCGGGATCTCCTACAATGAGCAGTTCTTC.

The chain recombines TRBV6-6 with TRBJ2-5; TRBD1 might be the D (6 bases). In germline, CDR1 is MNHNY, CDR2 SVGAGI (reference sequence). V lost 7 bases and J lost 0, with 9 bases in between. The CDR3 totals 13 residues. CDR3 bases: TGTGCCAGCAAGGACAGTTACCAAGAGACCCAGTACTTC. This translates into CASKDSYQETQYF.

V gene TRBV2 combines with J gene TRBJ2-4; D gene ambiguous. Germline V gene lookup returns CDR1 SNHLY and CDR2 FYNNEI. V was shortened by 4 bases and J by 0 bases, with 7 bases between the two germline ends. This CDR3 is 14 amino acids long. This chain's CDR3 is CASSGQRAKNIQYF. CDR3 nucleotides: TGTGCCAGCAGTGGGCAGAGAGCCAAAAACATTCAGTACTTC.

CDR3 sequence: CASSKEVPFDTEAFF. In nucleotides, the CDR3 is TGTGCCAGCAGCAAAGAGGTTCCCTTTGACACTGAAGCTTTCTTT. The chain carries TRBV21-1 and TRBJ1-1. TRBV21-1 is a recognized pseudogene. The CDR3 consists of 15 residues.

V gene TRBV5-1 combines with J gene TRBJ2-1; D may be TRBD1 or TRBD2 (7 bases each). The CDR3 contains 16 residues. Trimming stripped 0 bases from V and 2 bases from J, with 12 bases between. Germline V gene lookup returns CDR1 SGHRS and CDR2 YFSETQ. The CDR3 DNA reads as TGCGCCAGCAGCTTGGCGCAGGGGGGGGCCTACAATGAGCAGTTCTTC. This gives the protein CASSLAQGGAYNEQFF.

The chain carries TRBV18 and TRBJ1-1, with D possibly matching TRBD1 (6 bases). V was cut by 6 bases and J by 3 bases, with 11 bases left in between. Germline CDR1 is KGHSH and CDR2 is LQKENI. CDR3 length equals 13 residues. For the CDR3, the DNA is TGTGCCAGCTCCACAGGGTTGGACACTGAAGCTTTCTTT. As protein: CASSTGLDTEAFF.

V usage is TRBV15 and J usage is TRBJ2-1; TRBD2 is a possible D gene (5 bases). V lost 6 bases, J lost 0 bases, and 12 bases lay in between. This CDR3 contains 15 residues. Per the germline V gene, CDR1 is LNHNV and CDR2 is YYDKDF (reference sequence). CDR3 in DNA: TGTGCCACCAGAAAAGCGGAGAACTCCTACAATGAGCAGTTCTTC. Its protein is CATRKAENSYNEQFF. The full variable domain, its missing parts supplied by reference TRBV15 and TRBJ2-1, is DAMVIQNPRYQVTQFGKPVTLSCSQTLNHNVMYWYQQKSSQAPKLLFHYYDKDFNNEADTPDNFQSRRPNTSFCFLDIRSPGLGDTAMYLCATRKAENSYNEQFFGPGTRLTVL.

The rearrangement links TRBV6-5 to TRBJ2-1, with 13 bases identical to TRBD2. This CDR3 is 15 amino acids long. The trim removed 6 bases at V and 7 bases at J, leaving 6 bases unmatched. Germline V gene sequence: CDR1 MNHEY, CDR2 SVGAGI. The CDR3 spells CASRGGLAGINEQFF. CDR3 nucleotides: TGTGCCAGCAGGGGGGGACTAGCGGGAATTAATGAGCAGTTCTTC.

The CDR3 nucleotides read TGTGCCAGCGCCAAGGCCGTAGGGGGTAGCACAGATACGCAGTATTTT. It translates to CASAKAVGGSTDTQYF. The chain links TRBV7-9 to TRBJ2-3; a possible D gene is TRBD1 (6 bases). Germline-derived CDR1 and CDR2 are SEHNR and FQNEAQ (reference sequence). With 8 bases removed from V and 0 bases from J, the gap between germline ends came to 18 bases. The CDR3 sequence is 16 residues long.

The rearrangement uses TRBV10-2 and TRBJ2-2; D possibly uses TRBD1 or TRBD2 (5 bases each). Trimming took 0 bases from V and 0 from J, leaving 8 bases between them. Germline loops: CDR1 WSHSY, CDR2 SAAADI. This CDR3 contains 16 residues. CDR3 sequence reads: CASSESGGTNTGELFF. Here the CDR3 DNA reads TGCGCCAGCAGTGAGTCTGGGGGTACGAACACCGGGGAGCTGTTTTTT.

J is TRBJ2-1 and V is TRBV7-8; D gene ambiguous. The CDR3 has 16 amino acids. V was shortened by 4 bases and J by 4 bases, with 17 bases between the two germline ends. Germline lookup yields CDR1 SGHVS and CDR2 FQNEAQ. In nucleotides, the CDR3 is TGTGCCAGCAGCTCACGGACCTCCTCGGGTTACAATGAGCAGTTCTTC. Amino acids: CASSSRTSSGYNEQFF.

The CDR3 here is CASSKPTSGEETQYF. The CDR3 coding sequence is TGTGCCAGCAGCAAACCCACTTCAGGGGAAGAGACCCAGTACTTC. V usage is TRBV28 and J usage is TRBJ2-5, with D perhaps matching TRBD1 (6 bases). Germline loops: CDR1 MDHEN, CDR2 SYDVKM. V gave up 6 bases and J gave up 3 bases, with 17 bases separating them. The CDR3 runs 15 residues.

The rearrangement uses TRBV28 and TRBJ2-7; 8 nucleotides align to TRBD1. The trim removed 4 bases at V and 0 bases at J, leaving 2 bases unmatched. Germline V gene lookup returns CDR1 MDHEN and CDR2 SYDVKM. This CDR3 is 14 amino acids long. Written as DNA, the CDR3 is TGTGCCAGCAGTTACGGACAGGGCTCCTACGAGCAGTACTTC. Its translation is CASSYGQGSYEQYF.

The DNA for the CDR3 is TGTGCCAGCAGCGGACAGCTAGCCAAAAACATTCAGTACTTC. Protein sequence: CASSGQLAKNIQYF. The chain carries TRBV27 and TRBJ2-4; weak D call: TRBD1 (6 bases). The CDR3 is 14 residues long. Germline-derived CDR1 and CDR2 are MNHEY and SMNVEV (reference sequence). V gave up 6 bases and J gave up 0 bases, with 9 bases separating them.